This T cell receptor (beta chain) was observed in a study of metastatic and nonmetastatic thyroid tumors. Study details: Both malignant and benign thyroid patients supplied peripheral blood and tumor or nodule tissue samples, across which the repertoires of these patients were then compared. Regarding the study as a whole: Patients with malignant thyroid tumors reportedly had significantly higher TCR beta diversity than those with benign nodules, in blood and tumor.

The entire patient cohort was treatment-naive prior to thyroid surgery. In the original workflow: Built for papillary thyroid cancer, a distant-metastasis classifier drew on CDR3 differences across clinicopathological groups. TCRdb re-processed the PCR reads through MiXCR. TCRdb assigned the V and J calls; the authors' analysis was not used. The table has 50,000 to 70,000 clones, roughly 4% seen once. A note on this clone: The antigen is not known. Lacking the conserved final phenylalanine or tryptophan, this CDR3 likely reflects a read error. Because the CDR3's place on the DNA is in doubt, the DNA is left out and the CDR3 is given as listed by TCRdb.

Sequenced input: blood. The sequence was obtained from a female donor with papillary thyroid cancer or a benign thyroid nodule (not recorded which). Some clones in this sample may be carry-over from other donors' samples.

The CDR3: CASSPGPGQKPFS. V gene TRBV28 combines with J gene TRBJ2-1; TRBD1, the D gene given by the table, was not confirmed from the DNA. Germline loops: CDR1 MDHEN, CDR2 SYDVKM. The CDR3 is 13 amino acids in total, end residues counted.